This TCR beta chain appears in the sequencing data of a study of OX40 agonist ivuxolimab in advanced cancers. For the study in its entirety: Ivuxolimab was a fully human IgG2 agonistic monoclonal antibody targeting the costimulatory receptor OX40 (CD134). Patients were allowed to have had prior anti-PD-1, anti-PD-L1 or anti-CTLA-4 therapy, and roughly two fifths of the dose-escalation patients had been treated with checkpoint inhibitors. Partial responses occurred in three dose-escalation patients, of whom one had hepatocellular carcinoma and two had cutaneous melanoma. Intravenous ivuxolimab was administered to patients every 2 weeks at six dose levels: 0.01, 0.1, 0.3, 1.5, 3 and 10 mg/kg. The monotherapy dose-escalation portion (N ≈ 50 patients) of the phase I ivuxolimab trial is reported in the paper. Among the 52 dose-escalation patients, some 20 had hepatocellular carcinoma, 15 or so melanoma, 9 renal cell carcinoma and 9 head and neck cancer. In the dose-escalation cohort, roughly four fifths of patients were male, and the mean age was around 60 years, with a range of about 23 to 90. Peripheral TCRbeta sequencing aimed to test whether ivuxolimab altered TCR sequence diversity and caused clonal T-cell expansion.

As regards this clone: The target of this receptor is not known. The sample holds no much larger clone one base away, and base qualities are not on file.

What the research found in general, with its limitations: In the 0.1-3.0 mg/kg groups, partial responders were among the patients with the lowest normalized peripheral clonal expansion, particularly in CD8+ T cells. After ivuxolimab, CD8+ T cells had more expanded clones than CD4+ T cells on average. At doses of 0.1 to 3.0 mg/kg, clonal expansion of both CD4+ and CD8+ T cells in blood was seen between baseline and week 6. Which antigens the clonally expanded peripheral T cells were specific for was not determined. Low levels of normalized T-cell clonal expansion were also seen in some patients who did not respond.

To sequence the TCRbeta CDR3 region, genomic DNA was isolated from the sorted cells. The immunoSEQ Assay was used to sequence the TCRbeta CDR3 regions. Here the immuneACCESS table is served through TCRdb, limited to in-frame sequences with V and J called. Missing clones are a known gap in these copies; in checked studies unresolved V genes cover under half, and the rest lacks a known reason. This sample holds more than 85,000 clones; 90% to 95% were observed only once. Clones ranked in the top ten supply less than 0.4% of the sample. The trial excluded patients who had a history of autoimmune disease or who were on systemic immunosuppression. In every dose cohort, peripheral blood was drawn for TCR sequencing at baseline, cycle 4 day 1, and cycle 7 day 1. The samples were drawn from a first-in-human, open-label, multicenter phase I dose-escalation trial of ivuxolimab. Adults with locally advanced or metastatic head and neck squamous cell, hepatocellular, melanoma or renal cell carcinoma were enrolled in the trial. CD4+ and CD8+ T cells were sorted separately from peripheral blood before TCR sequencing.

This sample comprised CD4+ or CD8+ T cells sorted from blood, obtained in a trial of the OX40 agonist ivuxolimab. This TCR derives from an adult with an advanced solid tumor such as melanoma, head and neck, liver or kidney cancer.

The bases are TGTGCCAGCAGTGACAGGGTAGCAGACGAGACCCAGTACTTC. Translated, this is CASSDRVADETQYF. The chain is encoded by TRBV2 joined to TRBJ2-5; the best D guess is TRBD1, with 5 bases matching. The CDR3 contains 14 residues, cysteine and phenylalanine counted. Here the CDR3 DNA is all that survives: 42 bases in frame from base 1. CDR1 and CDR2 were assigned from the germline V gene as SNHLY and FYNNEI. The trim is 3 bases for V and 5 bases for J, with a gap of 13 bases between the germline ends.